This T cell receptor (beta chain) was recorded in a study of blood T cell repertoires in COVID-19. The length of the CDR3 is 13 residues. V gave up 8 bases and J gave up 2 bases, with 12 bases separating them. CDR1 and CDR2 from the germline V gene are SGHAT and FQNNGV. Produced via immunoSEQ multiplex PCR; TCRdb's table is partial and in-frame only. This table holds under 150,000 clones, 80% to 90% found once. The TCR comes from a human donor with acute or convalescent COVID-19. The donor label of this sample is uncertain. Sequenced: peripheral blood. This chain joins TRBV11-2 and TRBJ1-2; D uncertain. The DNA for the CDR3 is TGTGCCAGCGTCGGAGCGACGAACTATGGCTACACCTTC. Protein product: CASVGATNYGYTF.